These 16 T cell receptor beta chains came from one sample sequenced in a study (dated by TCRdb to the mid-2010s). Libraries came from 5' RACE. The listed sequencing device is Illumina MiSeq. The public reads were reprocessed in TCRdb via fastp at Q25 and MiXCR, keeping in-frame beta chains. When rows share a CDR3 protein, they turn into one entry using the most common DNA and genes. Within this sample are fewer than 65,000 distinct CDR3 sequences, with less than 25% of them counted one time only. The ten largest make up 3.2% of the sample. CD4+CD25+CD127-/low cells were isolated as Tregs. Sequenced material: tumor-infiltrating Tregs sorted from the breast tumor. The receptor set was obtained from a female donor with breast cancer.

The CDR3 bases are TGCAGGGCAGCAGGGGGGAGGGACGAGCAGTACTTC. Translating gives CRAAGGRDEQYF. This rearrangement joins TRBV20-1 to TRBJ2-7, with D possibly being TRBD1 or TRBD2 (7 bases each). This CDR3 has 12 residues. Per germline, CDR1 DFQATT and CDR2 SNEGSKA (reference sequence).

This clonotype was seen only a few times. The CDR3 coding sequence is TGTGCCAGCTCACCCAACTATAATTCACCCCTCCACTTT. This sequence encodes CASSPNYNSPLHF. This chain links TRBV18 with TRBJ1-6; the D is unclear. CDR1 is KGHSH, CDR2 LQKENI, per germline. The CDR3 spans 13 residues. The V gene lost 3 bases and the J gene lost 3 bases, with 3 bases spanning the gap.

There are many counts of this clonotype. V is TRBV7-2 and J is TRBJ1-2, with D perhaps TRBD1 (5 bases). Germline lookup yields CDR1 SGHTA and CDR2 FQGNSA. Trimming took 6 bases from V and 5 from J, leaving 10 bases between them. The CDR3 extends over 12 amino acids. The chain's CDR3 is CASRYAGYGYTF. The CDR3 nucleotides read TGTGCCAGCAGATATGCAGGGTATGGCTACACCTTC. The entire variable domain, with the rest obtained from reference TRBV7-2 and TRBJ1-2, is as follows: GAGVSQSPSNKVTEKGKDVELRCDPISGHTALYWYRQSLGQGLEFLIYFQGNSAPDKSGLPSDRFSAERTGGSVSTLTIQRTQQEDSAVYLCASRYAGYGYTFGSGTRLTVV.

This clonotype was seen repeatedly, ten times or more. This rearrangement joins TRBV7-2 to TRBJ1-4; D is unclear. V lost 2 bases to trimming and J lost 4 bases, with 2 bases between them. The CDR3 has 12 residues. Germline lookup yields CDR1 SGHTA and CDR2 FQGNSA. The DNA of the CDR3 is TGTGCCAGCAGCTTATTTAATGAAAAACTGTTTTTT. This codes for CASSLFNEKLFF. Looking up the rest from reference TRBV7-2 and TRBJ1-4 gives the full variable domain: GAGVSQSPSNKVTEKGKDVELRCDPISGHTALYWYRQSLGQGLEFLIYFQGNSAPDKSGLPSDRFSAERTGGSVSTLTIQRTQQEDSAVYLCASSLFNEKLFFGSGTQLSVL.

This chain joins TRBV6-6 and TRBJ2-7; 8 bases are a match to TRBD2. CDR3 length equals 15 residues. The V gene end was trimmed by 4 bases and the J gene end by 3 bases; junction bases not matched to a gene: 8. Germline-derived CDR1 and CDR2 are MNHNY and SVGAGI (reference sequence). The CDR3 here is CASSSRSGSNYEQYF. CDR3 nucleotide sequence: TGTGCCAGCAGTTCTAGAAGCGGGAGTAACTACGAGCAGTACTTC.

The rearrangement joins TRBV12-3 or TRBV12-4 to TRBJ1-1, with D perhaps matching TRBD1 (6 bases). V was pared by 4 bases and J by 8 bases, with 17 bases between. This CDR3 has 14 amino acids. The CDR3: CASSSFDITGEAFF. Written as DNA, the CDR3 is TGTGCCAGCAGTTCGTTCGACATCACAGGGGAAGCTTTCTTT.

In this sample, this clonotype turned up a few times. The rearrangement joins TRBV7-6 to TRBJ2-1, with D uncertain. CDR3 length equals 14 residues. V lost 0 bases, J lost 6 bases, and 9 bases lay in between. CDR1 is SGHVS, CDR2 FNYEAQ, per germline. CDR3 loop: CASSLATGSNEQFF. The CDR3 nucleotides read TGTGCCAGCAGCTTAGCGACGGGTAGCAATGAGCAGTTCTTC.

The CDR3 DNA reads as TGTGCCAGCAGACCTATTCGGGGGGGAGAGACCCAGTACTTC. This translates into CASRPIRGGETQYF. The chain employs TRBV7-2 and TRBJ2-5; TRBD2 matches 8 bases. Germline loops: CDR1 SGHTA, CDR2 FQGNSA. The CDR3 has 14 amino acids. The junction had 7 bases not matched to a gene; V was cut back by 6 bases and J by 4 bases.

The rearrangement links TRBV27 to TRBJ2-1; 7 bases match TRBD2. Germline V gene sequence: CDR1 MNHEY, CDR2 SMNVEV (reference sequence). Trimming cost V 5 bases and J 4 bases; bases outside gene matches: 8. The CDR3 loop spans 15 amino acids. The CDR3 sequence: CASSPVASGYNEQFF. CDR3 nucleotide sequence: TGTGCCAGCAGTCCAGTCGCTAGCGGATACAATGAGCAGTTCTTC.

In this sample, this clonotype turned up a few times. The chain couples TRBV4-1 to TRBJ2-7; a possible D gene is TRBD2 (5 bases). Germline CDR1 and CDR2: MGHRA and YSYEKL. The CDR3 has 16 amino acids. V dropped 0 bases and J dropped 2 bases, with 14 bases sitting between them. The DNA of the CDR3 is TGCGCCAGCAGCCAAGATGCAGATCGGGGAACCTACGAGCAGTACTTC. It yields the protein CASSQDADRGTYEQYF.

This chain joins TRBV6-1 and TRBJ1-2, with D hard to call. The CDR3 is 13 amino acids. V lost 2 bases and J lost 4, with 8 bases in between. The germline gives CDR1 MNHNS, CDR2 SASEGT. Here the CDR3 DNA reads TGTGCCAGCAGTGAATGGGAAACCTATGGCTACACCTTC. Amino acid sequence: CASSEWETYGYTF.

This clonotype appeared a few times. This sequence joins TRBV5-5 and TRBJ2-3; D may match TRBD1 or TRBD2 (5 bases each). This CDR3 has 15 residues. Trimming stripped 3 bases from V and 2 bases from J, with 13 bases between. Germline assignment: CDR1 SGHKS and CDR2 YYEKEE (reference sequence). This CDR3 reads CASSSYGTATDTQYF. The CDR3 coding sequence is TGTGCCAGCAGCTCATATGGGACGGCCACAGATACGCAGTATTTT.

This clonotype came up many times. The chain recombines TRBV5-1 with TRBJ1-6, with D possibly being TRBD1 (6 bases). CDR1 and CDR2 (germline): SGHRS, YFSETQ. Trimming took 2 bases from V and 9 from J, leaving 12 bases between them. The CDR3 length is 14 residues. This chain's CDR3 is CASSFDRITSPLHF. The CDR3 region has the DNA TGCGCCAGCAGCTTTGACAGGATTACTTCACCCCTCCACTTT.

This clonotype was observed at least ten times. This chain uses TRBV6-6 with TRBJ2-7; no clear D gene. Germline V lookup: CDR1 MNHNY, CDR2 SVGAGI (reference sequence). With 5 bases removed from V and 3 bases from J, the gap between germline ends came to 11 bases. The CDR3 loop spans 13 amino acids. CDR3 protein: CASSTRTNYEQYF. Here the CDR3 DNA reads TGTGCCAGCAGTACACGAACCAACTACGAGCAGTACTTC.

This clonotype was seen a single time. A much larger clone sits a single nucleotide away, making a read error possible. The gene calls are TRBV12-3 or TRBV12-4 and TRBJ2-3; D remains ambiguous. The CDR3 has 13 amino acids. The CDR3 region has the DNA TGTGCCGGCAGTTTATCTGAGGCAGATACGCAGTATTTT. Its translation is CAGSLSEADTQYF.

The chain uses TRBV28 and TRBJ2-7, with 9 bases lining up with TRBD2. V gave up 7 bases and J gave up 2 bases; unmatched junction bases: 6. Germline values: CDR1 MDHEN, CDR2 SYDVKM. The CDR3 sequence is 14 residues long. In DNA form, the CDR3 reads TGTGCCAGCACCTCGGGACTAGCAGCCTACGAGCAGTACTTC. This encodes CASTSGLAAYEQYF.